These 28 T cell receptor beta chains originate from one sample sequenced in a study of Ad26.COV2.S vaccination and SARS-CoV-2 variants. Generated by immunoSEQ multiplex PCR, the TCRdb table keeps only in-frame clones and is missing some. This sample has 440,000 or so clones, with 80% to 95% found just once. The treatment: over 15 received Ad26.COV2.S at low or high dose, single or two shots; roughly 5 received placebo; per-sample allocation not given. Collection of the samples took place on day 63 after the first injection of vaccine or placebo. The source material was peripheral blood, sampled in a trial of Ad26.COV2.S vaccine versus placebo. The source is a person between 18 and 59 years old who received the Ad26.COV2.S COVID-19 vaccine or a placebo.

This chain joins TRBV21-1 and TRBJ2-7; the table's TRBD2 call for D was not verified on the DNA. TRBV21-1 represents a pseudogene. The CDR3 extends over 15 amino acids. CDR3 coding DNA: TGTGCCAGCATTAATATTCGGGGGGCCAACGACGAGCAGTACTTC. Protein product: CASINIRGANDEQYF.

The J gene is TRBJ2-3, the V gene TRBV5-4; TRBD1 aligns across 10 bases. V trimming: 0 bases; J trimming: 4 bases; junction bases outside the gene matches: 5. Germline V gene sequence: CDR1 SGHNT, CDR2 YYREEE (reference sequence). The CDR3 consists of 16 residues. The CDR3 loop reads CASSLAPGQGSDTQYF. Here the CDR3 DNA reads TGTGCCAGCAGCTTGGCCCCGGGACAGGGGTCAGATACGCAGTATTTT.

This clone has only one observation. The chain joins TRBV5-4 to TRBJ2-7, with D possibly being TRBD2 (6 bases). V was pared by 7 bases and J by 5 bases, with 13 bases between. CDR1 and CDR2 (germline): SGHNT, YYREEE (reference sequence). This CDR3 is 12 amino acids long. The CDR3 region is CASRIGGNEQYF. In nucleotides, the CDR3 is TGTGCCAGCCGCATTGGGGGGAACGAGCAGTACTTC.

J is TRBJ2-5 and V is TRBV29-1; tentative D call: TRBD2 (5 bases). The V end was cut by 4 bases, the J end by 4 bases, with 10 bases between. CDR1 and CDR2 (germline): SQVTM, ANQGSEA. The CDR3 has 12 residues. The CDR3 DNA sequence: TGCAGCGTTGTCGAGGGTGTAGAGACCCAGTACTTC. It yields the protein CSVVEGVETQYF.

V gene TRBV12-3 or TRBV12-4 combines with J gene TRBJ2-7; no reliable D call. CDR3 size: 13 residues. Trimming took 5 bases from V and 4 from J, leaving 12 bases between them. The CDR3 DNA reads TGTGCCAGCAGTCGAGTAGCAGCATACGAGCAGTACTTC. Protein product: CASSRVAAYEQYF.

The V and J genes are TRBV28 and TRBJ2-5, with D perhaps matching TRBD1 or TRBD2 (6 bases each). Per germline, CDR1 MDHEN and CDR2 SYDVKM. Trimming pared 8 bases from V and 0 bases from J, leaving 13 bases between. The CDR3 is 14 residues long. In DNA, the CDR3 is TGTGCCAGCGCCGTAGGGGGGAACCAAGAGACCCAGTACTTC. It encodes CASAVGGNQETQYF.

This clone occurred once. CDR3 bases: TGTGCCAGCTCACCGGCTGGCAGGGAAGTTGAAGCTTTCTTT. Translating it yields CASSPAGREVEAFF. The V gene is TRBV18, the J gene TRBJ1-1; D is possibly TRBD1 (5 bases). The CDR3 loop spans 14 amino acids. Trimming left V 3 bases short and J 7 bases short, with 15 bases between. In germline, CDR1 is KGHSH, CDR2 LQKENI.

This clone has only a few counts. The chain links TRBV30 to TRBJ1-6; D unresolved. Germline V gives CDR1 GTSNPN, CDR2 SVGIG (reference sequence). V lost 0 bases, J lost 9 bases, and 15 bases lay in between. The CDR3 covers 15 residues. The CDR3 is CAWSVGETISSPLHF. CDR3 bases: TGTGCCTGGAGTGTTGGTGAGACTATTTCTTCACCCCTCCACTTT.

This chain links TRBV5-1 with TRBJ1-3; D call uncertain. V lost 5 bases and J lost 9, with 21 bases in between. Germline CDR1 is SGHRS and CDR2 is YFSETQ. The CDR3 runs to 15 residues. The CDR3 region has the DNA TGCGCCAGCAGTCAATCGACTGGTGGGGATCGCACCATATATTTT. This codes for CASSQSTGGDRTIYF.

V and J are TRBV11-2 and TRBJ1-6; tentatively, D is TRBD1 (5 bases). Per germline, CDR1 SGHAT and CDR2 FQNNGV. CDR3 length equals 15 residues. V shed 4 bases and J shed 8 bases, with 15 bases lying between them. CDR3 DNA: TGTGCCAGCAGCTCGGGGAGGCAGGGCCATTCACCCCTCCACTTT. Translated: CASSSGRQGHSPLHF.

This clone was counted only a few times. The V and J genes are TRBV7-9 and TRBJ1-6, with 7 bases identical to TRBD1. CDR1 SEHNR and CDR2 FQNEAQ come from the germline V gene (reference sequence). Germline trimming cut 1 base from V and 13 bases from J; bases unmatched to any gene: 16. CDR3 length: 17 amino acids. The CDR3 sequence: CASSLGSQGGGYAPLHF. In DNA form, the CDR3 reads TGTGCCAGCAGCTTAGGGTCGCAGGGGGGAGGATATGCGCCCCTCCACTTT.

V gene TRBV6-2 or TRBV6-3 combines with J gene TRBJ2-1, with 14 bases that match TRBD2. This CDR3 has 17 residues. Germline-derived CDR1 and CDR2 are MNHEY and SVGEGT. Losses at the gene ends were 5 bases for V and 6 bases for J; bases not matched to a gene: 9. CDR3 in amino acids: CASSRAGTSGSPNEQFF. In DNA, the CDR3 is TGTGCCAGCAGTCGCGCAGGGACTAGCGGGAGCCCCAATGAGCAGTTCTTC.

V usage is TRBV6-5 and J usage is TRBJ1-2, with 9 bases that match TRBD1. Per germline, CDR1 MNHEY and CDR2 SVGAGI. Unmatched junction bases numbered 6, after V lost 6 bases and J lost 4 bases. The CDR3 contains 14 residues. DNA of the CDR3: TGTGCCAGCAGCCGCGACAGGGGGAGCTATGGCTACACCTTC. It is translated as CASSRDRGSYGYTF.

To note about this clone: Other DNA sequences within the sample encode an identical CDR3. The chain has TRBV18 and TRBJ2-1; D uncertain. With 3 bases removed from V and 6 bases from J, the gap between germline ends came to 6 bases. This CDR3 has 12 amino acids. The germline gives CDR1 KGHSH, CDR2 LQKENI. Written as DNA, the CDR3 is TGTGCCAGCTCACCCCGTCCCAATGAGCAGTTCTTC. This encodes CASSPRPNEQFF.

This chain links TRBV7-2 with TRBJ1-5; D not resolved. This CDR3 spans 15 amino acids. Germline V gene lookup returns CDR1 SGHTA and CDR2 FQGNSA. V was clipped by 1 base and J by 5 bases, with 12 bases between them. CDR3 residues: CASSLVGREHQPQHF. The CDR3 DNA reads TGTGCCAGCAGCTTAGTTGGTAGGGAGCATCAGCCCCAGCATTTT. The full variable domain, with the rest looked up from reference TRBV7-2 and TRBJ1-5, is GAGVSQSPSNKVTEKGKDVELRCDPISGHTALYWYRQSLGQGLEFLIYFQGNSAPDKSGLPSDRFSAERTGGSVSTLTIQRTQQEDSAVYLCASSLVGREHQPQHFGDGTRLSIL.

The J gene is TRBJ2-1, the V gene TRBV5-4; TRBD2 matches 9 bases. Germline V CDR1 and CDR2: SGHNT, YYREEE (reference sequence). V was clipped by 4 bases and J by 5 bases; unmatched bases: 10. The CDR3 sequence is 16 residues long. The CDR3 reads CASSLASGIGNNEQFF. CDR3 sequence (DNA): TGTGCCAGCAGCCTGGCTAGCGGGATTGGGAACAATGAGCAGTTCTTC.

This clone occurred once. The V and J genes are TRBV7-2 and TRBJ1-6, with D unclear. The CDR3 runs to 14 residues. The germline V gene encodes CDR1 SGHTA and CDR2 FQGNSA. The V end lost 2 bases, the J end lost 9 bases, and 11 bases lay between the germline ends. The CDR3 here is CASSLNPPISPLHF. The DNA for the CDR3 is TGTGCCAGCAGCTTAAATCCGCCGATTTCACCCCTCCACTTT.

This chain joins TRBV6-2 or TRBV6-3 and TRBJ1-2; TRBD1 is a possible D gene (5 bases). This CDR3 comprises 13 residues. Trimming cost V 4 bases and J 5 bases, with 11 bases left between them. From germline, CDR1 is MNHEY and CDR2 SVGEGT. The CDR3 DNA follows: TGTGCCAGCAGTTTAGCAGGGATGTATGGCTACACCTTC. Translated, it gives CASSLAGMYGYTF.

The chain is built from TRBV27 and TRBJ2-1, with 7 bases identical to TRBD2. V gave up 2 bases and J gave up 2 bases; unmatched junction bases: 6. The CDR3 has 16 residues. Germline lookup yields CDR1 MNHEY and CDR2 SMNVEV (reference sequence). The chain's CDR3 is CASSLSGIGPYNEQFF. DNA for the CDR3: TGTGCCAGCAGTTTAAGCGGGATTGGACCCTACAATGAGCAGTTCTTC.

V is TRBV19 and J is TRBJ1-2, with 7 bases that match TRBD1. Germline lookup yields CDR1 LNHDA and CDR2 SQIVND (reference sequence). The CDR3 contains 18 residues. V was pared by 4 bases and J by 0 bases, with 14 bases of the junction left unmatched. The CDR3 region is CASSTSGTAVLANYGYTF. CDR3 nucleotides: TGTGCCAGTAGTACCTCCGGGACAGCCGTCTTAGCTAACTATGGCTACACCTTC.

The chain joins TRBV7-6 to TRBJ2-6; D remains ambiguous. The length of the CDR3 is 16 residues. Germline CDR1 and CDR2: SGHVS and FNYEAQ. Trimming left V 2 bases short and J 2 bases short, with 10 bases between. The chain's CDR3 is CASSLPPHTGANVLTF. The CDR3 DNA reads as TGTGCCAGCAGCTTACCTCCACACACTGGGGCCAACGTCCTGACTTTC. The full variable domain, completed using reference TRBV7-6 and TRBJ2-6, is GAGVSQSPRYKVTKRGQDVALRCDPISGHVSLYWYRQALGQGPEFLTYFNYEAQQDKSGLPNDRFSAERPEGSISTLTIQRTEQRDSAMYRCASSLPPHTGANVLTFGAGSRLTVL.

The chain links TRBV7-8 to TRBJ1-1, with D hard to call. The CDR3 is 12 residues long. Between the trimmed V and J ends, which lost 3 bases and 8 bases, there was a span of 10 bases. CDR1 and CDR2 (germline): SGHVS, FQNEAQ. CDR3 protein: CASSFVSGEAFF. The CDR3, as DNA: TGTGCCAGCAGCTTTGTGTCGGGGGAAGCTTTCTTT.

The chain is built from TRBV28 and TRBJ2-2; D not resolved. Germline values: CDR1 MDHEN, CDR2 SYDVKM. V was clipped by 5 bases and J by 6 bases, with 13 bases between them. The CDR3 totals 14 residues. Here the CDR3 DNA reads TGTGCCAGCAGTGCGCCCGGGCGCCCCGGGGAGCTGTTTTTT. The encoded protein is CASSAPGRPGELFF.

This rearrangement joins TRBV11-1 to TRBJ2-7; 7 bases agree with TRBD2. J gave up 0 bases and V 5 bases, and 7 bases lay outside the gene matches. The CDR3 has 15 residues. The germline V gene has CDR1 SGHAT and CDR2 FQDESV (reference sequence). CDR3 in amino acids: CASSPSGGGSYEQYF. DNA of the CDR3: TGTGCCAGCAGCCCCAGCGGCGGGGGCTCCTACGAGCAGTACTTC.

CDR3 DNA sequence: TGTGCCAGCAGCTTAATCAGGATGAACACTGAAGCTTTCTTT. It encodes CASSLIRMNTEAFF. The V call is TRBV13, the J call TRBJ1-1; D is ambiguous. In germline, CDR1 is PRHDT, CDR2 FYEKMQ (reference sequence). V lost 2 bases, J lost 0 bases, and 7 bases lay in between. The CDR3 has 14 residues.

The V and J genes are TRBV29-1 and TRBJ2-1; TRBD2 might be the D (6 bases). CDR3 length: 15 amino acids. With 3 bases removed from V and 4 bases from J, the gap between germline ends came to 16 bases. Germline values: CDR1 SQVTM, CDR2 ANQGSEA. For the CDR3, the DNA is TGCAGCGTTGAGCGGGGAAGGGTGTTGTACAATGAGCAGTTCTTC. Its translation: CSVERGRVLYNEQFF.

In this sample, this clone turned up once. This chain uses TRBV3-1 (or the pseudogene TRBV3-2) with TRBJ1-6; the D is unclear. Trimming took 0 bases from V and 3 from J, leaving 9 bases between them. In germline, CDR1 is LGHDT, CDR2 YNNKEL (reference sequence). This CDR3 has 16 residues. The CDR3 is CASSQDLGFYNSPLHF. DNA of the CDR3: TGTGCCAGCAGCCAAGATCTGGGGTTCTATAATTCACCCCTCCACTTT.

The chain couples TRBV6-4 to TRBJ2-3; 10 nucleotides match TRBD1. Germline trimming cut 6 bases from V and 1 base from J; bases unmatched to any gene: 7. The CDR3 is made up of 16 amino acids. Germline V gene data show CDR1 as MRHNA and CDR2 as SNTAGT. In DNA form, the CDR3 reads TGTGCCAGCAGCAAAACCGGGACAGGGGGCACAGATACGCAGTATTTT. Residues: CASSKTGTGGTDTQYF.